This TCR beta chain was observed in a study of blood T cells in healthy people across ages. The V end lost 1 base, the J end lost 6 bases, and 22 bases lay between the germline ends. CDR3 size: 18 residues. Germline CDR1 reads MGHRA; CDR2 reads YSYEKL. Findings and limits, study-wide: The study found more naive CD4+ cells and higher diversity in long-lived than aged donors.

A word on this clonotype: The antigen remains unidentified.

Primers used in a second PCR of roughly 7 to 12 cycles were a sample-barcoded 5' primer and a J-beta primer mix. One entry per CDR3 protein results from TCRdb running MiXCR on the 5' RACE reads. The sample has some 1.4 million distinct CDR3 sequences; approximately 38% are singletons. Sequences were obtained from blood. The gene calls are TRBV4-1 and TRBJ2-4; D is possibly TRBD2 (5 bases). The receptor was derived from a woman in her late teens or twenties in good health. CDR3 protein: CASSQGRNLEEDGNIQYF. CDR3 DNA sequence: TGCGCCAGCAGCCAAGGACGAAACTTAGAGGAGGACGGAAACATTCAGTACTTC.